The rows below give T cell receptor beta chains drawn from one sample of a study of cytomegalovirus exposure and HLA in healthy donors. This table comes from immunoSEQ multiplex PCR, and its TCRdb copy is limited to in-frame clones, with some not included. The data hold about 120,000 clones, with 70% to 85% observed a single time. Sequencing was carried out using PBMCs. Receptor source: a woman aged 45 to 65 in good health and CMV-seropositive. The CDR3 runs from the conserved cysteine through the conserved F or W. The order of the fields is clone size, D gene, V gene, J gene, CDR3 protein, CDR3 DNA. The D gene is left open where the match is weak. Clone size, where shown, is once, few, many, or a class for clones that have expanded.

clone_size: NA
d_call: NA
v_call: TRBV1
j_call: TRBJ2-7
cdr3_aa: CTSSQFLAGSGRFYEQYF
cdr3_nt: TGCACCAGCAGCCAATTTCTCGCAGGGAGCGGGAGGTTCTACGAGCAGTACTTC

clone_size: once
d_call: TRBD1
v_call: TRBV6-1
j_call: TRBJ1-2
cdr3_aa: CASSEAPGTGYGYTF
cdr3_nt: TGTGCCAGCAGTGAAGCGCCTGGGACAGGTTATGGCTACACCTTC

clone_size: NA
d_call: NA
v_call: TRBV4-2
j_call: TRBJ2-7
cdr3_aa: CASSKAGQSYEQYF
cdr3_nt: TGTGCCAGCAGCAAGGCAGGACAGTCCTACGAGCAGTACTTC

clone_size: NA
d_call: NA
v_call: TRBV7-8
j_call: TRBJ1-2
cdr3_aa: CASSLVQAYYGYTF
cdr3_nt: TGTGCCAGCAGCTTAGTACAGGCCTACTATGGCTACACCTTC

clone_size: few
d_call: NA
v_call: TRBV5-1
j_call: TRBJ1-4
cdr3_aa: CASSPAGTNEKLFF
cdr3_nt: TGCGCCAGCAGCCCAGCGGGAACTAATGAAAAACTGTTTTTT

clone_size: NA
d_call: TRBD2
v_call: TRBV19
j_call: TRBJ2-5
cdr3_aa: CASSKPRLAGASETQYF
cdr3_nt: TGTGCCAGTAGTAAGCCTAGACTAGCGGGAGCCTCGGAGACCCAGTACTTC

clone_size: NA
d_call: NA
v_call: TRBV7-2
j_call: TRBJ1-1
cdr3_aa: CASSLGGRSHREAFF
cdr3_nt: TGTGCCAGCAGCTTAGGGGGTCGGAGTCACAGGGAAGCTTTCTTT

clone_size: NA
d_call: NA
v_call: TRBV7-2
j_call: TRBJ1-1
cdr3_aa: CASSTFTEAFF
cdr3_nt: TGTGCCAGCAGCACTTTCACTGAAGCTTTCTTT

clone_size: NA
d_call: NA
v_call: TRBV18
j_call: TRBJ2-2
cdr3_aa: CASSPSTGQNTGELFF
cdr3_nt: TGTGCCAGCTCACCATCTACAGGCCAGAACACCGGGGAGCTGTTTTTT

clone_size: once
d_call: TRBD1
v_call: TRBV11-2
j_call: TRBJ1-1
cdr3_aa: CASSPRQGVAFF
cdr3_nt: TGTGCCAGCAGCCCTAGACAGGGTGTAGCTTTCTTT

clone_size: few
d_call: NA
v_call: TRBV18
j_call: TRBJ2-1
cdr3_aa: CASSPPVRGGNEQFF
cdr3_nt: TGTGCCAGCTCACCACCGGTCAGGGGAGGGAATGAGCAGTTCTTC

clone_size: NA
d_call: NA
v_call: TRBV7-2
j_call: TRBJ2-5
cdr3_aa: CASSSFYQETQYF
cdr3_nt: TGTGCCAGCAGCTCGTTTTACCAAGAGACCCAGTACTTC

clone_size: NA
d_call: TRBD2
v_call: TRBV7-9
j_call: TRBJ2-3
cdr3_aa: CASGSRGGYDTQYF
cdr3_nt: TGTGCCAGCGGATCGCGGGGGGGCTATGATACGCAGTATTTT

clone_size: NA
d_call: TRBD1
v_call: TRBV11-3
j_call: TRBJ2-7
cdr3_aa: CASSLDGQGEKRSEQYF
cdr3_nt: TGTGCCAGCAGCTTAGACGGACAGGGGGAAAAGAGGTCCGAGCAGTACTTC

clone_size: NA
d_call: TRBD1
v_call: TRBV7-8
j_call: TRBJ1-4
cdr3_aa: CASSYRTGTGNKLFF
cdr3_nt: TGTGCCAGCAGCTATCGAACCGGGACAGGAAACAAACTGTTTTTT

clone_size: few
d_call: NA
v_call: TRBV27
j_call: TRBJ1-1
cdr3_aa: CASSRQENTEAFF
cdr3_nt: TGTGCCAGCAGTCGACAGGAGAACACTGAAGCTTTCTTT

clone_size: NA
d_call: NA
v_call: TRBV19
j_call: TRBJ2-3
cdr3_aa: CASSINGLSTDTQYF
cdr3_nt: TGTGCCAGTAGTATTAACGGACTTAGCACAGATACGCAGTATTTT

clone_size: NA
d_call: NA
v_call: TRBV30
j_call: TRBJ1-5
cdr3_aa: CAWTPGYGNQPQHF
cdr3_nt: TGTGCCTGGACCCCAGGGTATGGCAATCAGCCCCAGCATTTT

clone_size: NA
d_call: TRBD2
v_call: TRBV7-2
j_call: TRBJ2-3
cdr3_aa: CASSPVLAGTHTDTQYF
cdr3_nt: TGTGCCAGCAGCCCGGTTCTAGCGGGGACCCACACAGATACGCAGTATTTT

clone_size: NA
d_call: TRBD1
v_call: TRBV29-1
j_call: TRBJ1-5
cdr3_aa: CSAGQGSNQPQHF
cdr3_nt: TGCAGCGCGGGACAGGGGAGCAATCAGCCCCAGCATTTT

clone_size: NA
d_call: NA
v_call: TRBV12-5
j_call: TRBJ1-1
cdr3_aa: CASGPGGNTEAFF
cdr3_nt: TGTGCTAGTGGTCCCGGCGGAAACACTGAAGCTTTCTTT

clone_size: NA
d_call: NA
v_call: TRBV19
j_call: TRBJ2-5
cdr3_aa: CASRDSFGRETQYF
cdr3_nt: TGTGCCAGTAGGGACAGTTTTGGTAGGGAGACCCAGTACTTC

clone_size: NA
d_call: NA
v_call: TRBV27
j_call: TRBJ1-1
cdr3_aa: CASSFQGRGMNTEAFF
cdr3_nt: TGTGCCAGCAGTTTCCAGGGGAGGGGGATGAACACTGAAGCTTTCTTT

clone_size: NA
d_call: NA
v_call: TRBV6-1
j_call: TRBJ2-3
cdr3_aa: CASSEQASTDTQYF
cdr3_nt: TGTGCCAGCAGTGAACAAGCCAGCACAGATACGCAGTATTTT

clone_size: few
d_call: NA
v_call: TRBV29-1
j_call: TRBJ2-3
cdr3_aa: CSVEGSTSPTDTQYF
cdr3_nt: TGCAGCGTTGAAGGTTCAACTAGCCCGACAGATACGCAGTATTTT

clone_size: NA
d_call: TRBD1
v_call: TRBV5-1
j_call: TRBJ1-1
cdr3_aa: CASVLGQGNTEAFF
cdr3_nt: TGCGCCAGCGTCCTCGGACAGGGGAACACTGAAGCTTTCTTT

clone_size: NA
d_call: NA
v_call: TRBV30
j_call: TRBJ1-2
cdr3_aa: CAWSVPYRVNGYTF
cdr3_nt: TGTGCCTGGAGTGTCCCGTACAGGGTTAATGGCTACACCTTC

clone_size: NA
d_call: NA
v_call: TRBV7-8
j_call: TRBJ2-1
cdr3_aa: CASSLGWREYNEQFF
cdr3_nt: TGTGCCAGCAGCTTAGGGTGGCGGGAATACAATGAGCAGTTCTTC

clone_size: NA
d_call: TRBD1
v_call: TRBV5-1
j_call: TRBJ1-6
cdr3_aa: CASSLDRGDNSPLHF
cdr3_nt: TGCGCCAGCAGCTTGGACAGGGGGGATAATTCACCCCTCCACTTT

clone_size: NA
d_call: TRBD1
v_call: TRBV2
j_call: TRBJ1-5
cdr3_aa: CASSTGEDRYNQPQHF
cdr3_nt: TGTGCCAGCAGTACAGGGGAGGACCGATACAATCAGCCCCAGCATTTT

clone_size: few
d_call: NA
v_call: TRBV7-2
j_call: TRBJ1-1
cdr3_aa: CASSFPPWRGPINTEAFF
cdr3_nt: TGTGCCAGCAGCTTCCCCCCATGGCGGGGGCCAATTAACACTGAAGCTTTCTTT

clone_size: NA
d_call: NA
v_call: TRBV19
j_call: TRBJ1-5
cdr3_aa: CASLSGIDSNQPQHF
cdr3_nt: TGTGCCAGCTTATCAGGGATCGATAGCAATCAGCCCCAGCATTTT

clone_size: NA
d_call: NA
v_call: TRBV12-5
j_call: TRBJ2-3
cdr3_aa: CASGLGPTDTQYF
cdr3_nt: TGTGCTAGTGGTTTGGGGCCGACAGATACGCAGTATTTT

clone_size: NA
d_call: NA
v_call: TRBV6-5
j_call: TRBJ1-2
cdr3_aa: CASSQGSGYTF
cdr3_nt: TGTGCCAGCAGCCAGGGGTCTGGCTACACCTTC

clone_size: NA
d_call: NA
v_call: TRBV29-1
j_call: TRBJ1-2
cdr3_aa: CSVIDRLGYTF
cdr3_nt: TGCAGCGTCATAGACAGACTTGGCTACACCTTC

clone_size: few
d_call: NA
v_call: TRBV27
j_call: TRBJ2-7
cdr3_aa: CASSPGLHSYEQYF
cdr3_nt: TGTGCCAGCAGTCCAGGACTGCACTCCTACGAGCAGTACTTC

clone_size: NA
d_call: TRBD1
v_call: TRBV28
j_call: TRBJ1-5
cdr3_aa: CASSLWSGLRTGGNQPQHF
cdr3_nt: TGTGCCAGCAGTTTATGGTCTGGTTTGAGGACAGGGGGCAATCAGCCCCAGCATTTT

clone_size: NA
d_call: TRBD1
v_call: TRBV12-5
j_call: TRBJ1-5
cdr3_aa: CASGLDRGWQPQHF
cdr3_nt: TGTGCTAGTGGTTTGGACAGGGGCTGGCAGCCCCAGCATTTT

clone_size: NA
d_call: TRBD1
v_call: TRBV30
j_call: TRBJ1-2
cdr3_aa: CACGQGWNYGYTF
cdr3_nt: TGTGCCTGTGGACAGGGGTGGAACTATGGCTACACCTTC

clone_size: NA
d_call: TRBD1
v_call: TRBV4-1
j_call: TRBJ1-3
cdr3_aa: CASSPTTGTGAGNTIYF
cdr3_nt: TGCGCCAGCAGCCCTACGACCGGGACAGGGGCTGGAAACACCATATATTTT

clone_size: NA
d_call: NA
v_call: TRBV9
j_call: TRBJ1-6
cdr3_aa: CASSVDPGGANSPLHF
cdr3_nt: TGTGCCAGCAGCGTCGATCCGGGGGGGGCTAATTCACCCCTCCACTTT

clone_size: NA
d_call: TRBD2
v_call: TRBV9
j_call: TRBJ2-1
cdr3_aa: CASSVSSTSGLLAYNEQFF
cdr3_nt: TGTGCCAGCAGCGTATCTAGCACTAGCGGGTTGTTAGCCTACAATGAGCAGTTCTTC

clone_size: NA
d_call: NA
v_call: TRBV18
j_call: TRBJ1-5
cdr3_aa: CASSPPSGNQPQHF
cdr3_nt: TGTGCCAGCTCACCACCCTCCGGGAATCAGCCCCAGCATTTT

clone_size: NA
d_call: TRBD1
v_call: TRBV5-8
j_call: TRBJ2-5
cdr3_aa: CASSLAGTGVETQYF
cdr3_nt: TGTGCCAGCAGCTTGGCCGGGACAGGGGTAGAGACCCAGTACTTC